These T cell receptor beta chains were read from a single sample in a study of blood T cell repertoires in COVID-19. Only in-frame clones appear in the TCRdb table, and some are missing; sequencing was by immunoSEQ multiplex PCR. Of some 50,000 clones listed, roughly four fifths are singletons. The specimen sequenced was peripheral blood. Receptors originate from a man in his forties or fifties with acute or convalescent COVID-19. The CDR3 runs from the conserved cysteine through the conserved F or W. The D gene is left open where the match is weak. Expanded clones are given a class, and other clones once, few, many or no size at all.

clone size: NA
J gene: TRBJ2-7
D gene: TRBD2
V gene: TRBV7-3
CDR3 protein: CASSFLAGSSYEQYF
CDR3 DNA: TGTGCCAGCAGCTTTCTAGCGGGGAGCTCCTACGAGCAGTACTTC

clone size: NA
J gene: TRBJ1-2
D gene: TRBD1
V gene: TRBV28
CDR3 protein: CASSWETGAYGYTF
CDR3 DNA: TGTGCCAGCAGTTGGGAGACAGGGGCCTATGGCTACACCTTC

clone size: NA
J gene: TRBJ1-6
D gene: TRBD1
V gene: TRBV5-1
CDR3 protein: CASSSTGGGNSPLHF
CDR3 DNA: TGCGCCAGCAGTTCTACAGGGGGCGGGAATTCACCCCTCCACTTT

clone size: few
J gene: TRBJ1-1
D gene: NA
V gene: TRBV10-1
CDR3 protein: CASREGPNTEAFF
CDR3 DNA: TGCGCCAGCAGGGAGGGCCCCAACACTGAAGCTTTCTTT

clone size: NA
J gene: TRBJ1-4
D gene: TRBD1
V gene: TRBV9
CDR3 protein: CASSVGTGINEKLFF
CDR3 DNA: TGTGCCAGCAGCGTTGGGACAGGGATTAATGAAAAACTGTTTTTT

clone size: NA
J gene: TRBJ2-7
D gene: NA
V gene: TRBV29-1
CDR3 protein: CSVEESWGDEQYF
CDR3 DNA: TGCAGCGTTGAGGAATCCTGGGGGGACGAGCAGTACTTC

clone size: NA
J gene: TRBJ2-5
D gene: TRBD1
V gene: TRBV7-2
CDR3 protein: CASSEDRRYGTQYF
CDR3 DNA: TGTGCCAGCAGCGAGGACAGGCGGTACGGGACCCAGTACTTC

clone size: once
J gene: TRBJ1-1
D gene: NA
V gene: TRBV10-1
CDR3 protein: CASSESMGMGGNTEAFF
CDR3 DNA: TGCGCCAGCAGTGAGTCGATGGGTATGGGGGGGAACACTGAAGCTTTCTTT

clone size: NA
J gene: TRBJ2-5
D gene: TRBD2
V gene: TRBV5-1
CDR3 protein: CASKTSGGRETQYF
CDR3 DNA: TGCGCCAGCAAGACTAGCGGGGGACGGGAGACCCAGTACTTC

clone size: NA
J gene: TRBJ2-7
D gene: NA
V gene: TRBV13
CDR3 protein: CASRTRMGEQYF
CDR3 DNA: TGTGCCAGCAGAACTAGAATGGGCGAGCAGTACTTC

clone size: NA
J gene: TRBJ2-2
D gene: TRBD2
V gene: TRBV5-1
CDR3 protein: CASSVTGTSSRTGELFF
CDR3 DNA: TGCGCCAGCAGCGTTACCGGGACTAGCTCTCGCACCGGGGAGCTGTTTTTT

clone size: NA
J gene: TRBJ1-1
D gene: TRBD1
V gene: TRBV3-1/TRBV3-2
CDR3 protein: CASSRGQGNTEAFF
CDR3 DNA: TGTGCCAGCAGCCGAGGACAGGGGAACACTGAAGCTTTCTTT

clone size: NA
J gene: TRBJ1-1
D gene: TRBD1
V gene: TRBV7-9
CDR3 protein: CASRYTGTGAEAFF
CDR3 DNA: TGTGCCAGCAGATATACCGGGACAGGGGCTGAAGCTTTCTTT

clone size: once
J gene: TRBJ2-3
D gene: NA
V gene: TRBV6-2/TRBV6-3
CDR3 protein: CASSTPPGTPVRNTQYF
CDR3 DNA: TGTGCCAGCAGTACCCCGCCGGGGACACCGGTGAGAAATACGCAGTATTTT

clone size: NA
J gene: TRBJ1-1
D gene: NA
V gene: TRBV28
CDR3 protein: CATGVGEMNTEAFF
CDR3 DNA: TGTGCCACGGGGGTCGGGGAGATGAACACTGAAGCTTTCTTT

clone size: NA
J gene: TRBJ2-7
D gene: TRBD1
V gene: TRBV7-3
CDR3 protein: CASSSRPGQASYEQYF
CDR3 DNA: TGTGCCAGCAGCTCGCGACCGGGACAGGCCTCCTACGAGCAGTACTTC

clone size: NA
J gene: TRBJ2-7
D gene: NA
V gene: TRBV7-2
CDR3 protein: CASSLARGGKSSEQYF
CDR3 DNA: TGTGCCAGCAGCTTAGCTAGAGGAGGGAAATCCAGCGAGCAGTACTTC

clone size: NA
J gene: TRBJ1-1
D gene: NA
V gene: TRBV24-1
CDR3 protein: CATSAQGNTEAFF
CDR3 DNA: TGTGCCACCAGTGCACAGGGGAACACTGAAGCTTTCTTT

clone size: NA
J gene: TRBJ2-7
D gene: TRBD1
V gene: TRBV13
CDR3 protein: CASSLFPGTGSYEQYF
CDR3 DNA: TGTGCCAGCAGCTTATTCCCCGGGACAGGGTCCTACGAGCAGTACTTC

clone size: few
J gene: TRBJ1-1
D gene: TRBD1
V gene: TRBV19
CDR3 protein: CASSAIGQGNTEAFF
CDR3 DNA: TGTGCCAGTAGTGCCATTGGACAGGGGAACACTGAAGCTTTCTTT

clone size: NA
J gene: TRBJ2-7
D gene: TRBD1
V gene: TRBV19
CDR3 protein: CASRTTGGPYEQYF
CDR3 DNA: TGTGCCAGTAGGACGACAGGGGGCCCATACGAGCAGTACTTC

clone size: NA
J gene: TRBJ1-5
D gene: NA
V gene: TRBV25-1
CDR3 protein: CASREGLGPQHF
CDR3 DNA: TGTGCCAGCAGGGAGGGGTTGGGGCCCCAGCATTTT

clone size: NA
J gene: TRBJ2-7
D gene: NA
V gene: TRBV20-1
CDR3 protein: CSAPRGYEQYF
CDR3 DNA: TGCAGTGCTCCACGGGGCTACGAGCAGTACTTC

clone size: NA
J gene: TRBJ2-6
D gene: NA
V gene: TRBV5-4
CDR3 protein: CASSFGTPYSGANVLTF
CDR3 DNA: TGTGCCAGCAGCTTCGGGACACCCTACTCTGGGGCCAACGTCCTGACTTTC

clone size: medium-sized
J gene: TRBJ1-2
D gene: TRBD1
V gene: TRBV4-1
CDR3 protein: CASSQAFGDRDHGYTF
CDR3 DNA: TGCGCCAGCAGCCAAGCATTTGGGGACAGGGACCATGGCTACACCTTC

clone size: few
J gene: TRBJ2-5
D gene: NA
V gene: TRBV7-2
CDR3 protein: CASSLDTKRGTETQYF
CDR3 DNA: TGTGCCAGCAGCTTAGATACTAAGAGGGGGACAGAGACCCAGTACTTC

clone size: NA
J gene: TRBJ2-2
D gene: NA
V gene: TRBV12-5
CDR3 protein: CASRWGDTGELFF
CDR3 DNA: TGTGCTAGTAGGTGGGGGGACACCGGGGAGCTGTTTTTT

clone size: NA
J gene: TRBJ2-5
D gene: TRBD2
V gene: TRBV30
CDR3 protein: CAWSIRTGLGPGTQYF
CDR3 DNA: TGTGCCTGGAGTATCAGGACGGGACTAGGGCCCGGGACCCAGTACTTC

clone size: NA
J gene: TRBJ1-1
D gene: NA
V gene: TRBV3-1/TRBV3-2
CDR3 protein: CASSQAGPMAKAFF
CDR3 DNA: TGTGCCAGCAGCCAAGCTGGCCCAATGGCCAAAGCTTTCTTT

clone size: few
J gene: TRBJ1-6
D gene: NA
V gene: TRBV7-8
CDR3 protein: CASSLGAGFRDNSPLHF
CDR3 DNA: TGTGCCAGCAGCTTAGGAGCAGGGTTTCGGGATAATTCACCCCTCCACTTT

clone size: NA
J gene: TRBJ2-7
D gene: TRBD2
V gene: TRBV20-1
CDR3 protein: CSASSVAGGDYEQYF
CDR3 DNA: TGCAGTGCTAGTTCCGTAGCGGGGGGAGACTACGAGCAGTACTTC

clone size: NA
J gene: TRBJ2-7
D gene: TRBD1
V gene: TRBV2
CDR3 protein: CASSVQGAVSYEQYF
CDR3 DNA: TGTGCCAGCAGTGTACAGGGGGCAGTATCCTACGAGCAGTACTTC

clone size: NA
J gene: TRBJ1-1
D gene: NA
V gene: TRBV7-9
CDR3 protein: CASSPPGNTEAFF
CDR3 DNA: TGTGCCAGCAGTCCACCCGGGAACACTGAAGCTTTCTTT

clone size: NA
J gene: TRBJ1-4
D gene: NA
V gene: TRBV14
CDR3 protein: CASSRALIEKLFF
CDR3 DNA: TGTGCCAGCAGCCGGGCCCTAATCGAAAAACTGTTTTTT

clone size: once
J gene: TRBJ2-3
D gene: NA
V gene: TRBV27
CDR3 protein: CASSLGLRSTDTQYF
CDR3 DNA: TGTGCCAGCAGTTTAGGCCTTCGAAGCACAGATACGCAGTATTTT

clone size: once
J gene: TRBJ2-2
D gene: NA
V gene: TRBV7-9
CDR3 protein: CASSLELGVTGELFF
CDR3 DNA: TGTGCCAGCAGCTTAGAATTAGGGGTCACCGGGGAGCTGTTTTTT

clone size: NA
J gene: TRBJ2-3
D gene: NA
V gene: TRBV7-9
CDR3 protein: CASSLGTFQGTDTQYF
CDR3 DNA: TGTGCCAGCAGCTTAGGAACTTTTCAGGGCACAGATACGCAGTATTTT

clone size: NA
J gene: TRBJ2-1
D gene: TRBD2
V gene: TRBV24-1
CDR3 protein: CATTAGTKRNEQFF
CDR3 DNA: TGTGCCACCACCGCCGGGACTAAAAGGAATGAGCAGTTCTTC

clone size: once
J gene: TRBJ1-1
D gene: NA
V gene: TRBV11-2
CDR3 protein: CASSFDPGSQAFF
CDR3 DNA: TGTGCCAGCAGCTTCGACCCAGGGTCACAAGCTTTCTTT

clone size: NA
J gene: TRBJ1-1
D gene: NA
V gene: TRBV19
CDR3 protein: CASSWGRDTEAFF
CDR3 DNA: TGTGCCAGTAGTTGGGGGCGCGACACTGAAGCTTTCTTT

clone size: few
J gene: TRBJ1-1
D gene: NA
V gene: TRBV27
CDR3 protein: CASRQGRTEAFF
CDR3 DNA: TGTGCCAGCAGACAGGGACGGACTGAAGCTTTCTTT

clone size: NA
J gene: TRBJ1-1
D gene: TRBD1
V gene: TRBV10-2
CDR3 protein: CASRWGQGNTEAFF
CDR3 DNA: TGCGCCAGCAGGTGGGGACAGGGGAACACTGAAGCTTTCTTT

clone size: once
J gene: TRBJ2-2
D gene: NA
V gene: TRBV9
CDR3 protein: CASSLGLRAGELFF
CDR3 DNA: TGTGCCAGCAGCCTTGGACTCCGCGCCGGGGAGCTGTTTTTT

clone size: few
J gene: TRBJ2-7
D gene: TRBD1
V gene: TRBV4-1
CDR3 protein: CASSQARDRGFVEQYF
CDR3 DNA: TGCGCCAGCAGCCAGGCCCGGGACAGGGGGTTTGTTGAGCAGTACTTC

clone size: NA
J gene: TRBJ2-6
D gene: NA
V gene: TRBV28
CDR3 protein: CASSGGAAGANVLTF
CDR3 DNA: TGTGCCAGCAGTGGGGGCGCAGCTGGGGCCAACGTCCTGACTTTC

clone size: once
J gene: TRBJ2-2
D gene: NA
V gene: TRBV2
CDR3 protein: CASSDLRTGELFF
CDR3 DNA: TGTGCCAGCAGTGATTTGCGGACCGGGGAGCTGTTTTTT

clone size: NA
J gene: TRBJ2-7
D gene: NA
V gene: TRBV18
CDR3 protein: CASSRTAERDYEQYF
CDR3 DNA: TGTGCCAGCTCACGCACAGCGGAGCGAGACTACGAGCAGTACTTC

clone size: few
J gene: TRBJ1-1
D gene: NA
V gene: TRBV7-2
CDR3 protein: CASSFGVGENTEAFF
CDR3 DNA: TGTGCCAGCAGCTTCGGTGTCGGGGAGAACACTGAAGCTTTCTTT

clone size: NA
J gene: TRBJ1-6
D gene: NA
V gene: TRBV5-8
CDR3 protein: CASSETYNSPLHF
CDR3 DNA: TGTGCCAGCAGCGAAACATATAATTCACCCCTCCACTTT

clone size: NA
J gene: TRBJ1-1
D gene: NA
V gene: TRBV20-1
CDR3 protein: CSASDTIGGRAFF
CDR3 DNA: TGCAGTGCTAGTGACACTATTGGGGGCCGGGCTTTCTTT

clone size: NA
J gene: TRBJ2-3
D gene: TRBD2
V gene: TRBV5-1
CDR3 protein: CASSSRLAGGTDTQYF
CDR3 DNA: TGCGCCAGCAGCTCCCGACTAGCGGGGGGCACAGATACGCAGTATTTT